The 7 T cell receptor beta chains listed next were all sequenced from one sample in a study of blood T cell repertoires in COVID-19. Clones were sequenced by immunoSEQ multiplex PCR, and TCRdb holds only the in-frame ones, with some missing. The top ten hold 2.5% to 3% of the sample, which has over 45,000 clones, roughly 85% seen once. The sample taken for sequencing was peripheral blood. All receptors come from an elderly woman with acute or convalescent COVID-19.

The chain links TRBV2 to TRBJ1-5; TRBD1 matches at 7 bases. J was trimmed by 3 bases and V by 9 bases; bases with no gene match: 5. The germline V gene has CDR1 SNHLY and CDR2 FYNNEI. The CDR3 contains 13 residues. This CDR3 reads CASWGQSNQPQHF. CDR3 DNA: TGTGCCAGTTGGGGACAGTCCAATCAGCCCCAGCATTTT.

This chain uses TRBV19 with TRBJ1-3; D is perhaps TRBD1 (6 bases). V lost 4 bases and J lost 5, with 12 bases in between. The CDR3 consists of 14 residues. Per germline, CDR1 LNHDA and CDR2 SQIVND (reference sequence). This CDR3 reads CASSTQGPRNTIYF. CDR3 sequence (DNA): TGTGCCAGTAGTACCCAGGGGCCAAGAAACACCATATATTTT.

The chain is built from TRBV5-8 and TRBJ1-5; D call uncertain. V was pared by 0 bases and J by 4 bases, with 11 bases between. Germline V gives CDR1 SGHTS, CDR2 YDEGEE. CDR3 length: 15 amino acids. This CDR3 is CASSLVEGRNQPQHF. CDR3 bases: TGTGCCAGCAGCTTGGTTGAGGGAAGAAATCAGCCCCAGCATTTT. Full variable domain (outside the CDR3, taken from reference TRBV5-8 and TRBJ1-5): EAGVTQSPTHLIKTRGQQATLRCSPISGHTSVYWYQQALGLGLQFLLWYDEGEERNRGNFPPRFSGRQFPNYSSELNVNALELEDSALYLCASSLVEGRNQPQHFGDGTRLSIL.

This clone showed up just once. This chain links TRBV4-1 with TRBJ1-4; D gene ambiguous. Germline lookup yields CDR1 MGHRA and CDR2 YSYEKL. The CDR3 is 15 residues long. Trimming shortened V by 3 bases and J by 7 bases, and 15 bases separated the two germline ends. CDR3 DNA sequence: TGCGCCAGCAGCCACGGGTGGCTAGGAGGTGAAAAACTGTTTTTT. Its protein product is CASSHGWLGGEKLFF.

CDR3 nucleotides: TGTGCCAGCAGCGTCCATAGGGAGTCTGAAGCTTTCTTT. Translating it yields CASSVHRESEAFF. The chain combines TRBV7-3 with TRBJ1-1; D remains unclear. The CDR3 is 13 residues long. In germline, CDR1 is SGHTA, CDR2 FQGTGA. V lost 5 bases, J lost 6 bases, and 13 bases lay in between.

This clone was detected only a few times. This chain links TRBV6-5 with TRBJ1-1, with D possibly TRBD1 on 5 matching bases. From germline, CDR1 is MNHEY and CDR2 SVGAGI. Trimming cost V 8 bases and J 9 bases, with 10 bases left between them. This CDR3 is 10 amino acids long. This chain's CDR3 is CASDEDKAFF. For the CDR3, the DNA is TGTGCCAGCGATGAGGACAAAGCTTTCTTT.

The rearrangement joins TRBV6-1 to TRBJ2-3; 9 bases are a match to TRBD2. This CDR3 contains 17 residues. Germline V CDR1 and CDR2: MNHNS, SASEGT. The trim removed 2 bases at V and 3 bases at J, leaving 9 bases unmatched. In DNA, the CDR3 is TGTGCCAGCAGTGAATGGGCGGGGGGGCGGATTACAGATACGCAGTATTTT. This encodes CASSEWAGGRITDTQYF.